These T cell receptor beta chains were read from a single sample in a study of blood T cell repertoires in COVID-19. The assay was immunoSEQ multiplex PCR, and TCRdb's table has in-frame clones only and misses some. The sample shows 65,000 to 70,000 clones, approximately 82% of them seen only once. The sample consisted of peripheral blood. These receptors were collected from an elderly man with active COVID-19. Both conserved end residues are part of each CDR3. The D gene is left open where the match is weak. Size is stated for part of the rows, as once, few or many counts, or as a class when the clone is expanded.

J | length | size | D | V | CDR3 | DNA
TRBJ1-1 | 18 | NA | NA | TRBV7-2 | CASSLDGIRPGRLTEAFF | TGTGCCAGCAGCTTAGATGGTATCCGTCCAGGGCGGTTAACTGAAGCTTTCTTT
TRBJ2-2 | 15 | NA | TRBD1 | TRBV7-9 | CASSLGDRDTGELFF | TGTGCCAGCAGCTTAGGTGACAGGGACACCGGGGAGCTGTTTTTT
TRBJ2-1 | 15 | once | TRBD2 | TRBV7-2 | CASSLVASGRNEQFF | TGTGCCAGCAGCTTAGTCGCTAGCGGGAGGAATGAGCAGTTCTTC
TRBJ2-7 | 14 | NA | TRBD1 | TRBV30 | CAWSYGTGEIEQYF | TGTGCCTGGAGTTACGGGACAGGGGAAATCGAGCAGTACTTC
TRBJ2-5 | 12 | NA | NA | TRBV30 | CAWGTSQETQYF | TGTGCCTGGGGTACTAGTCAAGAGACCCAGTACTTC
TRBJ1-5 | 13 | NA | TRBD1 | TRBV2 | CASSDLETGVEHF | TGTGCCAGCAGTGACCTGGAGACAGGGGTCGAGCATTTT
TRBJ2-1 | 13 | NA | NA | TRBV14 | CASSHAPTTPQFF | TGTGCCAGCAGCCATGCACCGACTACCCCGCAGTTCTTC
TRBJ2-5 | 17 | NA | NA | TRBV11-2 | CASSWGAPTGRQETQYF | TGTGCCAGCAGCTGGGGGGCCCCGACAGGGCGGCAAGAGACCCAGTACTTC
TRBJ2-7 | 18 | NA | NA | TRBV14 | CASSQDWTAGRLSYEQYF | TGTGCCAGCAGCCAAGATTGGACGGCGGGGCGCCTCTCCTACGAGCAGTACTTC
TRBJ2-7 | 12 | few | NA | TRBV28 | CASSQTAYEQYF | TGTGCCAGCAGTCAGACAGCGTACGAGCAGTACTTC
TRBJ2-7 | 13 | NA | NA | TRBV3-1/TRBV3-2 | CASSQRGVYEQYF | TGTGCCAGCAGCCAAAGAGGAGTTTACGAGCAGTACTTC
TRBJ1-2 | 14 | NA | NA | TRBV28 | CASRPGGSNYGYTF | TGTGCCAGCAGACCGGGGGGGAGTAACTATGGCTACACCTTC
TRBJ2-7 | 15 | NA | TRBD2 | TRBV4-2 | CASSQQRGFPYEQYF | TGTGCCAGCAGCCAGCAGCGGGGGTTTCCGTACGAGCAGTACTTC
TRBJ1-3 | 16 | NA | TRBD1 | TRBV19 | CASSIQGTDTGNTIYF | TGTGCCAGTAGTATTCAAGGGACAGATACTGGAAACACCATATATTTT
TRBJ1-2 | 12 | NA | NA | TRBV14 | CASSRSLTGPTF | TGTGCCAGCAGCCGATCCCTCACAGGGCCCACCTTC
TRBJ1-4 | 15 | once | NA | TRBV7-2 | CASSPSGVVGEKLFF | TGTGCCAGCAGCCCAAGCGGGGTTGTGGGAGAAAAACTGTTTTTT
TRBJ1-5 | 16 | few | NA | TRBV2 | CASSKEGRHSNQPQHF | TGTGCCAGCAGTAAGGAGGGGCGGCATAGCAATCAGCCCCAGCATTTT
TRBJ2-4 | 14 | NA | TRBD1 | TRBV28 | CASSTPGQVTWQYF | TGTGCCAGCAGTACACCGGGACAGGTAACGTGGCAGTACTTC
TRBJ1-2 | 12 | many | NA | TRBV28 | CASSSLSDGYTF | TGTGCCAGCAGTTCACTGAGTGATGGCTACACCTTC
TRBJ2-3 | 14 | few | TRBD1 | TRBV6-5 | CASSTGGETDTQYF | TGTGCCAGCAGCACAGGGGGCGAGACAGATACGCAGTATTTT
TRBJ2-7 | 12 | NA | NA | TRBV29-1 | CSVREAVYEQYF | TGCAGCGTCCGCGAGGCAGTCTACGAGCAGTACTTC
TRBJ1-1 | 13 | NA | NA | TRBV7-9 | CASIRTQGFEAFF | TGTGCCAGCATCAGAACACAGGGTTTTGAAGCTTTCTTT
TRBJ1-2 | 12 | once | NA | TRBV20-1 | CSASNSGGGYTF | TGCAGTGCTAGTAACAGTGGTGGTGGCTACACCTTC
TRBJ2-3 | 16 | NA | NA | TRBV11-2 | CASSSTGGSPTDTQYF | TGTGCCAGCAGCTCCACTGGAGGGAGTCCCACAGATACGCAGTATTTT
TRBJ2-3 | 14 | NA | NA | TRBV19 | CASSMISFTDTQYF | TGTGCCAGTAGTATGATTAGTTTCACAGATACGCAGTATTTT
TRBJ1-2 | 15 | few | TRBD1 | TRBV18 | CASSQGGTGNYGYTF | TGTGCCAGCTCACAAGGAGGGACAGGCAACTATGGCTACACCTTC
TRBJ1-2 | 15 | NA | NA | TRBV10-3 | CAISESGDSNYGYTF | TGTGCCATCAGTGAGTCAGGAGACAGCAATTATGGCTACACCTTC
TRBJ2-2 | 16 | NA | TRBD1 | TRBV3-1/TRBV3-2 | CASSQNRQGNTGELFF | TGTGCCAGCAGCCAAAACCGACAGGGGAACACCGGGGAGCTGTTTTTT
TRBJ2-7 | 11 | few | TRBD1 | TRBV20-1 | CSCRGPLEQYF | TGCAGTTGTAGGGGGCCGTTAGAGCAGTACTTC
TRBJ2-3 | 14 | NA | NA | TRBV7-9 | CASSLVVGPDTQYF | TGTGCCAGCAGCTTAGTAGTTGGGCCAGATACGCAGTATTTT
TRBJ2-1 | 12 | NA | NA | TRBV5-6 | CASSLGAYEQFF | TGTGCCAGCAGCTTAGGGGCGTATGAGCAGTTCTTC
TRBJ2-3 | 16 | NA | NA | TRBV3-1/TRBV3-2 | CASSLPGGGSTDTQYF | TGTGCCAGCAGCCTTCCGGGGGGCGGTAGCACAGATACGCAGTATTTT
TRBJ1-2 | 19 | NA | TRBD1 | TRBV19 | CASSTQNPGQALGVYGYTF | TGTGCCAGTAGTACCCAAAATCCGGGACAGGCTCTCGGAGTTTATGGCTACACCTTC
TRBJ2-2 | 17 | few | TRBD2 | TRBV7-6 | CASSLWTSGTNTGELFF | TGTGCCAGCAGCCTGTGGACTAGCGGGACGAACACCGGGGAGCTGTTTTTT